This T cell receptor (beta chain) was retrieved from a study of Ad26.COV2.S vaccination and SARS-CoV-2 variants. V gave up 8 bases and J gave up 0 bases, with 11 bases separating them. The CDR3 has 13 amino acids. Germline V lookup: CDR1 SGHTA, CDR2 FQGNSA. TCRdb's table, derived via immunoSEQ multiplex PCR, lists solely in-frame clones and lacks some. The sample has about 350,000 clones; about 88% are singletons. Treatment here: over 15 received Ad26.COV2.S at low or high dose, single or two shots; 5 received placebo; per-sample allocation not given. Sampling was done on day 63 after the first vaccine or placebo injection.

This TCR came from a person aged 18-65 years who received the Ad26.COV2.S COVID-19 vaccine or a placebo. The genes are TRBV7-2 and TRBJ2-7; D remains unclear. Sequenced here: peripheral blood, sampled in a trial of Ad26.COV2.S vaccine versus placebo. CDR3 DNA: TGTGCCAGCGGCCCGGGCAGCTCCTACGAGCAGTACTTC. This sequence encodes CASGPGSSYEQYF.